Presented here are 14 T cell receptor beta chains from one specimen sequenced in a study of cytomegalovirus exposure and HLA in healthy donors. Primers for the PCR totalled 60 Vbeta and 13 Jbeta. Sequenced by immunoSEQ multiplex PCR; TCRdb stores in-frame clones only, minus some. The repertoire holds about 120,000 clones, over 60% seen once, with about 2.6% in the top ten. Sequenced material: PBMCs. Every receptor here comes from a woman between 35 and 50 years old in good health and CMV-seropositive.

The chain recombines TRBV9 with TRBJ2-3; 7 nucleotides align to TRBD2. Germline V CDR1 and CDR2: SGDLS, YYNGEE. The junction had 5 bases not matched to a gene; V was cut back by 0 bases and J by 4 bases. The CDR3 sequence is 15 residues long. Written as DNA, the CDR3 is TGTGCCAGCAGCGTAGGGACTAGGATTTCAGATACGCAGTATTTT. It specifies CASSVGTRISDTQYF.

This chain connects TRBV29-1 to TRBJ1-2; D possibly corresponds to TRBD1 (5 bases). V was clipped by 5 bases and J by 6 bases, with 19 bases between them. Germline CDR1 is SQVTM and CDR2 is ANQGSEA. This CDR3 has 14 amino acids. The CDR3 loop reads CSVRRFTGQDGYTF. The CDR3 DNA is TGCAGCGTTCGACGTTTTACAGGTCAAGATGGCTACACCTTC.

The V gene is TRBV29-1, the J gene TRBJ2-3, with 9 nucleotides matching TRBD1. The CDR3 has 12 residues. V lost 5 bases, J lost 4 bases, and 1 base stayed unmatched. From germline, CDR1 is SQVTM and CDR2 ANQGSEA. The CDR3 reads CSVRTGADTQYF. The CDR3 nucleotides read TGCAGCGTTCGGACAGGGGCAGATACGCAGTATTTT.

The V call is TRBV6-1, the J call TRBJ1-3, with 7 positions matching TRBD1. V lost 6 bases, J lost 3 bases, and 8 bases stayed unmatched. Germline-derived CDR1 and CDR2 are MNHNS and SASEGT. The CDR3 is 15 amino acids. CDR3 region: CASSGGQNIGNTIYF. The DNA of the CDR3 is TGTGCCAGCAGCGGGGGACAGAATATTGGAAACACCATATATTTT.

V is TRBV5-4 and J is TRBJ1-5, with 9 positions matching TRBD1. CDR1 and CDR2 (germline): SGHNT, YYREEE (reference sequence). After removal of 4 bases from V and 5 bases from J, the junction contained 7 bases not matched to a gene. The length of the CDR3 is 15 residues. The CDR3: CASSQGTGSDQPQHF. In DNA form, the CDR3 reads TGTGCCAGCAGCCAGGGGACAGGGAGCGATCAGCCCCAGCATTTT. Looking up the rest from reference TRBV5-4 and TRBJ1-5 gives the full variable domain: ETGVTQSPTHLIKTRGQQVTLRCSSQSGHNTVSWYQQALGQGPQFIFQYYREEENGRGNFPPRFSGLQFPNYSSELNVNALELDDSALYLCASSQGTGSDQPQHFGDGTRLSIL.

The V and J genes are TRBV7-9 and TRBJ1-1; D is uncertain. The V end was cut by 0 bases, the J end by 1 base, with 9 bases between. CDR1 is SEHNR and CDR2 is FQNEAQ in the germline V gene (reference sequence). This CDR3 has 15 residues. The CDR3 DNA reads TGTGCCAGCAGCTTAGCGGCGGCTAAGAACACTGAAGCTTTCTTT. Its protein product is CASSLAAAKNTEAFF.

Concerning this clone itself: Other DNA sequences in this specimen translate into the identical CDR3. The rearrangement joins TRBV5-4 to TRBJ2-1; D unclear. Deletions cut 0 bases from V and 6 bases from J, with 4 bases between. CDR3 size: 12 residues. Germline V CDR1 and CDR2: SGHNT, YYREEE (reference sequence). The CDR3 sequence is CASSLDSNEQFF. The CDR3 nucleotides read TGTGCCAGCAGCTTGGACAGCAATGAGCAGTTCTTC. Using reference TRBV5-4 and TRBJ2-1 for the parts outside the CDR3, the full variable domain is ETGVTQSPTHLIKTRGQQVTLRCSSQSGHNTVSWYQQALGQGPQFIFQYYREEENGRGNFPPRFSGLQFPNYSSELNVNALELDDSALYLCASSLDSNEQFFGPGTRLTVL.

V is TRBV25-1 and J is TRBJ2-7; D possibly corresponds to TRBD1 (5 bases). V was pared by 3 bases and J by 0 bases, with 12 bases between. Germline V gene sequence: CDR1 MGHDK, CDR2 SYGVNS. The CDR3 totals 15 residues. CDR3 DNA: TGTGCCAGCAGTGACTTCAGGGCCCTCTCCTACGAGCAGTACTTC. Its translation: CASSDFRALSYEQYF.

On this clone itself: The junction and the germline gene differ at one end; a read error may be behind it. The rearrangement links TRBV7-2 to TRBJ1-1, with 7 nucleotides matching TRBD1. Germline V CDR1 and CDR2: SGHTA, FQGNSA. The CDR3 runs to 14 residues. CDR3 DNA: TGTGCCAGCAGCAAGACAGGGATGAACACTGAAGCTTTATTT. Translation: CASSKTGMNTEALF.

The V and J genes are TRBV6-5 and TRBJ2-5, with D unclear. Trimming stripped 10 bases from V and 5 bases from J, with 11 bases between. The CDR3 consists of 11 residues. Germline CDR1 MNHEY, CDR2 SVGAGI. The CDR3 spells CAIRVGETQYF. The CDR3 DNA follows: TGTGCCATCCGAGTCGGGGAGACCCAGTACTTC.

The chain uses TRBV19 and TRBJ1-1, with 7 bases fitting TRBD1. Germline CDR1 is LNHDA and CDR2 is SQIVND (reference sequence). V shed 2 bases and J 0 bases; nucleotides not matched to a gene: 9. The CDR3 length is 17 residues. CDR3 sequence (DNA): TGTGCCAGTAGTATACGGACAGGCTCGGAGATGAACACTGAAGCTTTCTTT. It specifies CASSIRTGSEMNTEAFF.

Worth noting for this clone: Mismatch with germline at one junction end may stem from a read error. The gene calls are TRBV7-7 and TRBJ2-1; perhaps TRBD2 as D (6 bases). Germline CDR1 is SSHAT and CDR2 is FNYEAQ (reference sequence). The CDR3 loop spans 14 amino acids. In DNA, the CDR3 is TGTGCTAGCAGCCTGGACTATCTGAACAATGAGCAGTTCTTC. Protein: CASSLDYLNNEQFF.

The chain joins TRBV5-1 to TRBJ2-1, with 12 positions matching TRBD2. Germline V gives CDR1 SGHRS, CDR2 YFSETQ. The trim removed 0 bases at V and 4 bases at J, leaving 8 bases unmatched. The length of the CDR3 is 18 residues. The CDR3: CASSLGGTSGLLYNEQFF. The DNA for the CDR3 is TGCGCCAGCAGCTTGGGAGGGACTAGCGGGCTACTATACAATGAGCAGTTCTTC.

The rearrangement links TRBV19 to TRBJ2-1; D is possibly TRBD2 (5 bases). The CDR3 totals 15 residues. Per the germline V gene, CDR1 is LNHDA and CDR2 is SQIVND (reference sequence). The germline V and J ends were trimmed by 2 bases and 0 bases, with 8 bases remaining between them. The CDR3: CASSIRGVSYNEQFF. In DNA, the CDR3 is TGTGCCAGTAGTATACGGGGAGTCTCCTACAATGAGCAGTTCTTC. Together with reference TRBV19 and TRBJ2-1, the CDR3 gives the full variable domain: DGGITQSPKYLFRKEGQNVTLSCEQNLNHDAMYWYRQDPGQGLRLIYYSQIVNDFQKGDIAEGYSVSREKKESFPLTVTSAQKNPTAFYLCASSIRGVSYNEQFFGPGTRLTVL.